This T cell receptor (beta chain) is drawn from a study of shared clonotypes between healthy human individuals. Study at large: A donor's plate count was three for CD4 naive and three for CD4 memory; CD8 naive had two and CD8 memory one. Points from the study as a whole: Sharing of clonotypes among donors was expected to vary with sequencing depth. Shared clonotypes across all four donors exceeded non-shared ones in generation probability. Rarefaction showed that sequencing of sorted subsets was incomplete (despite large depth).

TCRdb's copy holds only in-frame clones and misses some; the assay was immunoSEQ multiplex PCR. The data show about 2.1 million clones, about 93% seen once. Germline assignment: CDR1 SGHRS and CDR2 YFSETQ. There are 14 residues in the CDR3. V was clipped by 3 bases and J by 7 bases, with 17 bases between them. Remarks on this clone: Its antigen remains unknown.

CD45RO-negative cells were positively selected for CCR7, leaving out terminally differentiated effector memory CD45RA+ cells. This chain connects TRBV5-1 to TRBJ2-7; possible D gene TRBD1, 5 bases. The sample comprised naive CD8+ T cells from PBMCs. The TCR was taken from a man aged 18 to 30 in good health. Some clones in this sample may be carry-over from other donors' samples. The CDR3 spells CASSSRAQDLEQYF. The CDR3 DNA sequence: TGCGCCAGCAGCTCCAGGGCACAAGATTTAGAGCAGTACTTC.